A single sample is the source of the 9 T cell receptor beta chains below, sequenced in a study of T-cell reconstitution after alpha-beta-depleted transplantation in children. Using unique molecular identifiers, the investigators prepared the TCRbeta library. A single record per CDR3 protein comes from TCRdb applying MiXCR to the PCR reads. The sample lists roughly 49,000 distinct CDR3 sequences, about 9% occurring once. The sample here was PBMCs, mostly from graft donor cells, taken 60 days after TCRalphabeta/CD19-depleted stem cell transplant. Source of these receptors: a male patient aged 2 to 10 who had a stem cell transplant for chronic granulomatous disease, so the T cells may come from the graft donor.

This chain links TRBV28 with TRBJ1-2; D may be TRBD1 (5 bases). V lost 6 bases and J 8 bases, leaving 13 bases between the germline ends. Per the germline V gene, CDR1 is MDHEN and CDR2 is SYDVKM. This CDR3 contains 12 residues. The DNA for the CDR3 is TGTGCCAGCAGGGGGGGGGTGGACGGCTACACCTTC. The encoded protein is CASRGGVDGYTF.

This clonotype was seen repeatedly, ten times or more. V gene TRBV27 combines with J gene TRBJ1-1; tentatively, D is TRBD1 (6 bases). Germline lookup yields CDR1 MNHEY and CDR2 SMNVEV (reference sequence). V was pared by 5 bases and J by 1 base, with 8 bases between. CDR3 length: 13 amino acids. CDR3 amino acids: CASSRTANTEAFF. For the CDR3, the DNA is TGTGCCAGCAGTCGGACAGCGAACACTGAAGCTTTCTTT.

This clonotype turned up a few times. V gene TRBV20-1 combines with J gene TRBJ2-5, with TRBD2 as a possible D gene (5 bases). The CDR3 extends over 13 amino acids. Germline V gives CDR1 DFQATT, CDR2 SNEGSKA (reference sequence). The V and J ends lost 3 bases and 2 bases respectively, with 10 bases between them. The CDR3 DNA follows: TGCAGTGCTAGGTCAGCGGTTCAAGAGACCCAGTACTTC. Translated: CSARSAVQETQYF.

Ten or more counts support this clonotype. The genes are TRBV28 and TRBJ2-5; unclear D gene. The CDR3 is 14 residues long. Looked up from germline, CDR1 is MDHEN and CDR2 is SYDVKM. V lost 6 bases and J 7 bases, leaving 18 bases between the germline ends. This CDR3 reads CASRGNVVRLTQYF. In nucleotides, the CDR3 is TGTGCCAGCAGGGGGAACGTGGTTAGGTTGACCCAGTACTTC. Supplemented by reference TRBV28 and TRBJ2-5, the full variable domain reads DVKVTQSSRYLVKRTGEKVFLECVQDMDHENMFWYRQDPGLGLRLIYFSYDVKMKEKGDIPEGYSVSREKKERFSLILESASTNQTSMYLCASRGNVVRLTQYFGPGTRLLVL.

The chain couples TRBV5-4 to TRBJ2-5, with 7 bases lining up with TRBD2. Germline-derived CDR1 and CDR2 are SGHNT and YYREEE (reference sequence). The CDR3 runs 15 residues. The J segment lost 2 bases and the V segment lost 0 bases, leaving 4 bases of the junction unmatched. Here the CDR3 DNA reads TGTGCCAGCAGCTTGGAGGGAGGGTGGCAAGAGACCCAGTACTTC. The encoded protein is CASSLEGGWQETQYF. Variable domain in full (rest from reference TRBV5-4 and TRBJ2-5): ETGVTQSPTHLIKTRGQQVTLRCSSQSGHNTVSWYQQALGQGPQFIFQYYREEENGRGNFPPRFSGLQFPNYSSELNVNALELDDSALYLCASSLEGGWQETQYFGPGTRLLVL.

This clonotype was counted at least ten times. The chain links TRBV9 to TRBJ2-1, with 13 bases identical to TRBD2. Germline trimming cut 4 bases from V and 3 bases from J; bases unmatched to any gene: 7. This CDR3 is 17 amino acids long. The germline V gene encodes CDR1 SGDLS and CDR2 YYNGEE. The CDR3 here is CASSQNGLAGDYNEQFF. As DNA, the CDR3 is TGTGCCAGCAGCCAAAACGGACTAGCGGGGGACTACAATGAGCAGTTCTTC.

This clonotype appeared many times. The chain recombines TRBV7-9 with TRBJ2-1, with 9 positions matching TRBD2. The V gene end was trimmed by 5 bases and the J gene end by 7 bases; junction bases not matched to a gene: 9. This CDR3 has 15 residues. Germline assignment: CDR1 SEHNR and CDR2 FQNEAQ (reference sequence). CDR3 sequence (DNA): TGTGCCAGCAGCCCGTTAGCGGGAGAGTGGAATGAGCAGTTCTTC. Its protein product is CASSPLAGEWNEQFF.

The rearrangement links TRBV18 to TRBJ2-2, with unresolved D. The length of the CDR3 is 15 residues. Trimming pared 3 bases from V and 0 bases from J, leaving 8 bases between. CDR1 is KGHSH, CDR2 LQKENI, per germline. CDR3 sequence reads: CASSPHATNTGELFF. As DNA, the CDR3 is TGTGCCAGCTCACCCCACGCTACGAACACCGGGGAGCTGTTTTTT.

This rearrangement joins TRBV13 to TRBJ2-5, with TRBD2 matching 8 bases. J was trimmed by 4 bases and V by 5 bases; bases with no gene match: 3. Germline CDR1 reads PRHDT; CDR2 reads FYEKMQ (reference sequence). The CDR3 consists of 13 residues. CDR3 in amino acids: CASSTTSVETQYF. DNA for the CDR3: TGTGCCAGCAGCACGACTAGCGTAGAGACCCAGTACTTC.